The clone carrying this TCR beta chain was recorded many times. Its antigen is as yet unknown. The data were taken from a study of T cells in Graves' hyperthyroidism and ophthalmopathy. Study-level findings and limits: Through a model of 13 V-J features, ophthalmopathy was separated from stable hyperthyroidism.

Uncontrolled infections, other autoimmune diseases, pregnancy or lactation led to exclusion of patients. Amplification targeted TCR beta CDR3 regions from RNA transcripts. An initial round of RT-PCR targeting the TCR CDR3 relied on the HTBI primer set. TCRdb independently ran MiXCR on the multiplex PCR reads; one entry per CDR3 protein. This sample has hundreds of thousands of distinct CDR3 sequences, with 20% found just once. V was pared by 4 bases and J by 0 bases, with 10 bases between. This CDR3 spans 15 amino acids. The sequenced sample consisted of blood. This sequence joins TRBV12-3 or TRBV12-4 and TRBJ1-5; perhaps TRBD1 as D (5 bases). This clonotype originated in a man aged 40-55 years with Graves' ophthalmopathy. CDR3 region: CASSYQGISNQPQHF. CDR3 DNA: TGTGCCAGCAGTTACCAGGGAATTAGCAATCAGCCCCAGCATTTT.